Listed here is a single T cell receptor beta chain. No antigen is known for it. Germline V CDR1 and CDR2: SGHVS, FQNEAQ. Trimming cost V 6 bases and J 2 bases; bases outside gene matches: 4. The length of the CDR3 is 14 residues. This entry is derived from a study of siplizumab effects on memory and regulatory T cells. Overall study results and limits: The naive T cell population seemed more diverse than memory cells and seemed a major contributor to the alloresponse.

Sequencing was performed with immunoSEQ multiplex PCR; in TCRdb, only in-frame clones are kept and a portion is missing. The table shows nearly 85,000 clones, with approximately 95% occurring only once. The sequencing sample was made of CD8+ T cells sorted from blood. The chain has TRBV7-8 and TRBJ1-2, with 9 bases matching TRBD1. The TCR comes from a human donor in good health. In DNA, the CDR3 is TGTGCCAGCAGTTCGACAGGGGGGAACTATGGCTACACCTTC. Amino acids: CASSSTGGNYGYTF.